Shown below are 4 T cell receptor beta chains from a single sample sequenced in a study of glioma-infiltrating T cells. Amplification of TCR alpha and beta CDR3 regions from RNA used iRepertoire nested multiplex PCR. TCRdb reprocessed the multiplex PCR reads with MiXCR, giving one entry per CDR3 protein. The sample includes 90,000 to 110,000 distinct CDR3 sequences, less than 30% seen only once; the top ten take around a third. The sample comprised glioma tissue, nonneoplastic brain tissue, or PBMCs (not recorded which). All receptors come from a human donor with low-grade glioma or glioblastoma, undergoing nonglioma brain surgery, or in good health (not recorded which).

This clonotype came up many times. V and J are TRBV7-6 and TRBJ1-1; no clear D gene. Germline V gene sequence: CDR1 SGHVS, CDR2 FNYEAQ. This CDR3 is 13 amino acids long. Deletions cut 6 bases from V and 1 base from J, with 9 bases between. In DNA form, the CDR3 reads TGTGCCAGCAGATCCGACACGAACACTGAAGCTTTCTTT. Protein product: CASRSDTNTEAFF. The full variable domain, in which reference TRBV7-6 and TRBJ1-1 provide the parts outside the CDR3, is GAGVSQSPRYKVTKRGQDVALRCDPISGHVSLYWYRQALGQGPEFLTYFNYEAQQDKSGLPNDRFSAERPEGSISTLTIQRTEQRDSAMYRCASRSDTNTEAFFGQGTRLTVV.

The table lists this clonotype with many counts. CDR3 sequence: CASSYAGLGNEQFF. The CDR3 region has the DNA TGTGCCAGCAGCTACGCAGGGCTCGGAAATGAGCAGTTCTTC. V is TRBV7-9 and J is TRBJ2-1, with D possibly being TRBD1 (5 bases). Trimming took off 4 bases at V and 7 bases at J, with 14 bases between the two ends. From germline, CDR1 is SEHNR and CDR2 FQNEAQ (reference sequence). There are 14 residues in the CDR3.

There are many counts of this clonotype. The chain carries TRBV20-1 and TRBJ2-1; no firm D call. The V and J ends lost 4 bases and 5 bases respectively, with 18 bases between them. CDR3 length equals 15 residues. The germline V gene encodes CDR1 DFQATT and CDR2 SNEGSKA (reference sequence). The DNA of the CDR3 is TGCAGTGCTAAAGTAGCTGAAGACCGCCACAATGAGCAGTTCTTC. Its translation is CSAKVAEDRHNEQFF.

Concerning this clonotype itself: One base away lies a much larger clone, so this may be a sequencing read error. CDR3 in amino acids: CATSFNIGYTF. CDR3 sequence (DNA): TGTGCCACCAGTTTTAATATTGGCTACACCTTC. The chain links TRBV12-3 or TRBV12-4 to TRBJ1-2, with unresolved D. The CDR3 runs 11 residues.